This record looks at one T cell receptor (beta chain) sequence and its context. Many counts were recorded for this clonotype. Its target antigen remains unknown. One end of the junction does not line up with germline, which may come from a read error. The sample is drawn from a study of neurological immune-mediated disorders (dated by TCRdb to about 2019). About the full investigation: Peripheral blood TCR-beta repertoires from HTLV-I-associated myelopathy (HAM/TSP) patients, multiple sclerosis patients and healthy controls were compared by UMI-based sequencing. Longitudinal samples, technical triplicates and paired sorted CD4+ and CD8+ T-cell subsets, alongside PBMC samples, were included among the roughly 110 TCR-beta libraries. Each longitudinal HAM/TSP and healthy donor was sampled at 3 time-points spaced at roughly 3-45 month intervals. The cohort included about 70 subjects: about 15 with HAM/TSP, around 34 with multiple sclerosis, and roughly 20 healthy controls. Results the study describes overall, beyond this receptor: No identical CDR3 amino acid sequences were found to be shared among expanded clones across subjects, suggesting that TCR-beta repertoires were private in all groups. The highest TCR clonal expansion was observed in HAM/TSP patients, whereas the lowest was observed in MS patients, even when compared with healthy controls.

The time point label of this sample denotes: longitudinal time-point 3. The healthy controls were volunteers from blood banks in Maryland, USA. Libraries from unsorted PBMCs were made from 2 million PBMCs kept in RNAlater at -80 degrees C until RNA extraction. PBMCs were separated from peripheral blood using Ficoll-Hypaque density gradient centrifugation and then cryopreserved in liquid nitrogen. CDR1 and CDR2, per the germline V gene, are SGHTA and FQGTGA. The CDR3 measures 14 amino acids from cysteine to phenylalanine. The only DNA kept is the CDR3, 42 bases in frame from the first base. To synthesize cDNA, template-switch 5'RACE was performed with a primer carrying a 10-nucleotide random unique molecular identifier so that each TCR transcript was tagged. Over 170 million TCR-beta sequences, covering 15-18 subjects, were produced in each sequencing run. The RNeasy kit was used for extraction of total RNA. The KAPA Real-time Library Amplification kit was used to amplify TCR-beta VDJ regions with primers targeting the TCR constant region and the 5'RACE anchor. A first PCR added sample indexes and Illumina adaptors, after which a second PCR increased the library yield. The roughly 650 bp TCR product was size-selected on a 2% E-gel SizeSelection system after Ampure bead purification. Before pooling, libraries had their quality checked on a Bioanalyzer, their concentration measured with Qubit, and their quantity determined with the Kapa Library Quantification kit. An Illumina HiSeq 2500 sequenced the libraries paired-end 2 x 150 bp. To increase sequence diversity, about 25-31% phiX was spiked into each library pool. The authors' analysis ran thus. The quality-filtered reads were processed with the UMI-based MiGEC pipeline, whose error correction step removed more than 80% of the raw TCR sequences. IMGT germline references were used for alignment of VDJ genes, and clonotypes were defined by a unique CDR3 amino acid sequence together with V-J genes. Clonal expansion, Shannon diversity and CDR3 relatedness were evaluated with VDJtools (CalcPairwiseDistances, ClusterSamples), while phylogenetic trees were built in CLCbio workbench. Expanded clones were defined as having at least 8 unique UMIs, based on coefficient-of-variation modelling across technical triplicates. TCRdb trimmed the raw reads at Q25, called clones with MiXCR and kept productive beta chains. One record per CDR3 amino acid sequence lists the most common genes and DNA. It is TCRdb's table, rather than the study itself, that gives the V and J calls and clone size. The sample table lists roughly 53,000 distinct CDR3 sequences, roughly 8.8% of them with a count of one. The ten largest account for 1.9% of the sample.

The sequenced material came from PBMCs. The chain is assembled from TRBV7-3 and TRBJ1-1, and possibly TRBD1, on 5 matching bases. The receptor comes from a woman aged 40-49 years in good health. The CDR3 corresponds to CASSYSKGSSEAFF. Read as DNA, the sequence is TGTGCCAGCAGTTACTCAAAGGGGTCATCTGAAGCCTTCTTT.